This entry lists 31 T cell receptor beta chains sequenced from one sample in a study of blood T cells in healthy people across ages. PCR was performed a second time for about 7 to 11 cycles using a sample-barcoded 5' primer and a J-beta primer mix. Using its own MiXCR run on the 5' RACE reads, TCRdb lists one record per CDR3 protein. The sample records 1.2 million to 1.5 million distinct CDR3 sequences, 42% being singletons. Sequencing was done on a sample of blood. Receptors were obtained from a woman aged 18-29 years in good health.

The chain joins TRBV6-1 to TRBJ1-5; unclear D gene. Germline CDR1 reads MNHNS; CDR2 reads SASEGT. This CDR3 region has 13 residues. Between the trimmed V and J ends, which lost 1 base and 8 bases, there was a span of 9 bases. The CDR3 sequence: CASSEDFGEPQHF. The CDR3 DNA sequence: TGTGCCAGCAGTGAAGACTTCGGGGAGCCCCAGCATTTT.

The V gene is TRBV20-1, the J gene TRBJ1-1; D is uncertain. Trimming stripped 0 bases from V and 0 bases from J, with 17 bases between. CDR1 and CDR2 from the germline V gene are DFQATT and SNEGSKA (reference sequence). CDR3 length: 17 residues. CDR3 region: CSARDSGGRRMNTEAFF. The CDR3 DNA sequence: TGCAGTGCTAGAGATTCGGGAGGAAGGAGGATGAACACTGAAGCTTTCTTT.

Worth noting for this clonotype: One junction end does not reproduce the germline sequence, and a read error may be involved. The V and J genes are TRBV3-1 and TRBJ1-6; D not resolved. Per the germline V gene, CDR1 is LGHDT and CDR2 is YNNKEL (reference sequence). There are 20 residues in the CDR3. The CDR3 region is CACSQVTPDKGRSYNSPLHF. In DNA form, the CDR3 reads TGTGCCTGCAGCCAAGTTACTCCGGATAAAGGCCGCTCCTATAATTCACCCCTCCACTTT.

The V gene is TRBV20-1, the J gene TRBJ2-7; either TRBD1 or TRBD2 may fit D (5 bases each). V lost 6 bases and J 2 bases, leaving 14 bases between the germline ends. Germline V gives CDR1 DFQATT, CDR2 SNEGSKA (reference sequence). The CDR3 totals 13 residues. In nucleotides, the CDR3 is TGCAGTGCAACCGGGACGGATACCTACGAGCAGTACTTC. Encoded protein: CSATGTDTYEQYF.

The chain recombines TRBV28 with TRBJ2-7; 12 bases are shared with TRBD2. Germline V gives CDR1 MDHEN, CDR2 SYDVKM. The CDR3 has 16 residues. Trimming cost V 3 bases and J 7 bases; bases outside gene matches: 10. The DNA for the CDR3 is TGTGCCAGCAGTTTGGCTGGACTAGCGGGGAAGGATGAGCAGTACTTC. This gives the protein CASSLAGLAGKDEQYF.

The table lists this clonotype with a few counts. The CDR3 protein is CASSLRGRDNEQFF. The CDR3 nucleotides are TGTGCCAGCAGCTTAAGAGGGAGGGACAATGAGCAGTTCTTC. The chain recombines TRBV7-8 with TRBJ2-1; 7 nucleotides align to TRBD2. The CDR3 totals 14 residues. The germline V gene has CDR1 SGHVS and CDR2 FQNEAQ. Unmatched junction bases numbered 3, after V lost 2 bases and J lost 5 bases.

The chain has TRBV27 and TRBJ2-3, with 9 bases fitting TRBD2. The germline V gene has CDR1 MNHEY and CDR2 SMNVEV (reference sequence). The CDR3 consists of 17 residues. V lost 6 bases to trimming and J lost 0 bases; unmatched junction nucleotides: 10. As DNA, the CDR3 is TGTGCCAGCAGCGCAATGACTAGCGGAATTAGCACAGATACGCAGTATTTT. Encoded protein: CASSAMTSGISTDTQYF.

This clonotype was seen only a few times. The J gene is TRBJ1-2, the V gene TRBV27; 9 bases agree with TRBD1. J lost 4 bases, V lost 6 bases, and 6 bases had no gene match. Germline V CDR1 and CDR2: MNHEY, SMNVEV (reference sequence). The CDR3 is made up of 14 amino acids. The CDR3 DNA follows: TGTGCCAGCAGAAAACAGGGGGCCGGCTATGGCTACACCTTC. This encodes CASRKQGAGYGYTF.

This clonotype was counted only a few times. The gene calls are TRBV10-3 and TRBJ2-1; TRBD2 agrees at 11 bases. Germline CDR1 ENHRY, CDR2 SYGVKD. V shed 6 bases, J shed 6 bases, and the junction held 7 bases outside the gene matches. The CDR3 has 15 amino acids. The CDR3 bases are TGTGCCATCAGCCTTAGCGGGGGGGCCAGCAATGAGCAGTTCTTC. Translated: CAISLSGGASNEQFF.

J is TRBJ1-2 and V is TRBV9, with TRBD1 as a possible D gene (6 bases). Germline loops: CDR1 SGDLS, CDR2 YYNGEE. V was pared by 3 bases and J by 4 bases, with 25 bases between. The CDR3 has 18 residues. CDR3 region: CASSAGLGTSAGGYGYTF. CDR3 sequence (DNA): TGTGCCAGCAGCGCCGGGCTTGGGACAAGCGCTGGGGGCTATGGCTACACCTTC.

V usage is TRBV27 and J usage is TRBJ2-1; D is unclear. This CDR3 contains 19 residues. The germline CDR1 and CDR2 sequences are MNHEY and SMNVEV (reference sequence). The V end lost 3 bases, the J end lost 2 bases, and 23 bases lay between the germline ends. The CDR3 region is CASSFRVGLVARTYNEQFF. The DNA of the CDR3 is TGTGCCAGCAGTTTTAGGGTTGGTTTGGTTGCCAGGACCTACAATGAGCAGTTCTTC.

The rearrangement links TRBV6-5 to TRBJ2-3, with D perhaps given as TRBD1 or TRBD2 (7 bases each). The CDR3 has 15 residues. V was cut by 0 bases and J by 5 bases, with 12 bases left in between. The germline gives CDR1 MNHEY, CDR2 SVGAGI. The CDR3 region has the DNA TGTGCCAGCAGTTACTCGACAGGGAGGGGAGATACGCAGTATTTT. As protein: CASSYSTGRGDTQYF.

V and J are TRBV5-1 and TRBJ2-7; TRBD2 matches at 7 bases. Unmatched junction bases numbered 6, after V lost 0 bases and J lost 0 bases. From germline, CDR1 is SGHRS and CDR2 YFSETQ. The CDR3 has 16 residues. This CDR3 reads CASSLDGGGSSYEQYF. The CDR3 DNA reads as TGCGCCAGCAGCTTGGACGGCGGGGGATCCTCCTACGAGCAGTACTTC.

This clonotype was counted a single time. This chain links TRBV20-1 with TRBJ2-2, with 9 bases that match TRBD1. V lost 6 bases and J lost 7; bases outside the gene matches: 6. This CDR3 is 13 amino acids long. Germline V gene sequence: CDR1 DFQATT, CDR2 SNEGSKA (reference sequence). CDR3 DNA: TGCAGTGCCTTGGGACAGGGTGGCGGGGAGCTGTTTTTT. This gives the protein CSALGQGGGELFF.

This chain links TRBV20-1 with TRBJ1-2; D is unresolved. Germline V gene lookup returns CDR1 DFQATT and CDR2 SNEGSKA (reference sequence). The CDR3 is made up of 15 amino acids. V was cut by 0 bases and J by 3 bases, with 14 bases left in between. The CDR3 protein is CSARDARAVDYGYTF. The CDR3 DNA follows: TGCAGTGCTAGAGATGCCCGGGCAGTCGACTATGGCTACACCTTC.

This clonotype was seen only a few times. This chain connects TRBV27 to TRBJ2-3; D is possibly TRBD1 (8 bases). Trimming cost V 2 bases and J 4 bases, with 19 bases left between them. CDR3 size: 17 residues. CDR1 MNHEY and CDR2 SMNVEV come from the germline V gene (reference sequence). CDR3 region: CASSLEQGGGTADTQYF. DNA for the CDR3: TGTGCCAGCAGTTTAGAACAGGGGGGAGGGACGGCAGATACGCAGTATTTT.

This clonotype has only a few counts. The J gene is TRBJ2-3, the V gene TRBV4-1, with 12 positions matching TRBD2. The CDR3 is made up of 18 amino acids. Germline loops: CDR1 MGHRA, CDR2 YSYEKL. The trim removed 1 base at V and 0 bases at J, leaving 5 bases unmatched. The CDR3 DNA follows: TGCGCCAGCAGCCAAGGACTAGCGGGAGCCCGTAGCACAGATACGCAGTATTTT. This encodes CASSQGLAGARSTDTQYF.

The chain's CDR3 is CASSSRDSPKETQYF. CDR3 in DNA: TGTGCCAGCAGTTCCCGGGACAGCCCCAAAGAGACCCAGTACTTC. J is TRBJ2-5 and V is TRBV28, with 7 bases that match TRBD1. The CDR3 runs to 15 residues. In germline, CDR1 is MDHEN, CDR2 SYDVKM. Germline trimming cut 4 bases from V and 3 bases from J; bases unmatched to any gene: 8.

This clonotype was found a few times. The rearrangement joins TRBV24-1 to TRBJ2-3, with TRBD2 matching over 16 bases. The CDR3 is 18 amino acids. The germline gives CDR1 KGHDR, CDR2 SFDVKD. V shed 4 bases, J shed 7 bases, and the junction held 10 bases outside the gene matches. The CDR3 region has the DNA TGTGCCACCAGTGACCCGGGACTAGCGGGGGGGCTCACCCATACGCAGTATTTT. Protein sequence: CATSDPGLAGGLTHTQYF.

This clonotype was seen a handful of times. The chain recombines TRBV7-2 with TRBJ2-7; no reliable D call. The V end lost 1 base, the J end lost 3 bases, and 10 bases lay between the germline ends. CDR3 size: 14 residues. CDR1 is SGHTA and CDR2 is FQGNSA in the germline V gene. The CDR3 loop reads CASSLGVKVYEQYF. For the CDR3, the DNA is TGTGCCAGCAGCTTAGGTGTTAAGGTCTACGAGCAGTACTTC.

This clonotype was seen only a few times. The V gene is TRBV7-2, the J gene TRBJ2-5; D is possibly TRBD1 (6 bases). The CDR3 loop spans 12 amino acids. V gave up 7 bases and J gave up 4 bases, with 10 bases separating them. The germline V gene encodes CDR1 SGHTA and CDR2 FQGNSA. The CDR3 DNA reads TGTGCCAGCACCACCAGGGGAGAGACCCAGTACTTC. The encoded protein is CASTTRGETQYF.

This clonotype came up a few times. The chain recombines TRBV6-6 with TRBJ2-7, with no clear D. This CDR3 contains 12 residues. Trimming removed 10 bases at V and 2 bases at J, with 12 bases between. The germline gives CDR1 MNHNY, CDR2 SVGAGI (reference sequence). CDR3 region: CATQRDTYEQYF. The DNA for the CDR3 is TGTGCCACTCAAAGGGATACCTACGAGCAGTACTTC.

This clonotype occurred once. The gene calls are TRBV14 and TRBJ2-7; 8 nucleotides match TRBD2. The V and J ends lost 2 bases and 6 bases, in that order; junction bases with no gene match: 6. Germline V lookup: CDR1 SGHDN, CDR2 FVKESK. The CDR3 is made up of 14 amino acids. As DNA, the CDR3 is TGTGCCAGCAGCCAACGGGGGGGAGGAATCGAGCAGTACTTC. Its translation: CASSQRGGGIEQYF.

The CDR3 region is CASSLSIGRAGEPQHF. In nucleotides, the CDR3 is TGTGCCAGCAGTTTATCCATCGGCAGGGCGGGGGAGCCCCAGCATTTT. V usage is TRBV27 and J usage is TRBJ2-3, with D possibly matching TRBD1 (5 bases). Judging by the DNA end, TRBJ1-5 fits better; the J call may be wrong. Germline V lookup: CDR1 MNHEY, CDR2 SMNVEV (reference sequence). CDR3 length equals 16 residues.

The chain recombines TRBV4-1 with TRBJ2-7; no firm D call. CDR3 length: 15 residues. The germline CDR1 and CDR2 sequences are MGHRA and YSYEKL. The V end lost 4 bases, the J end lost 0 bases, and 13 bases lay between the germline ends. The CDR3 loop reads CASSRAKGLSYEQYF. CDR3 in DNA: TGCGCCAGCAGCCGGGCAAAGGGCCTCTCCTACGAGCAGTACTTC.

As DNA, the CDR3 is TGTGCCAGCACCGTTACGGGTGGAGGCGAGCAGTACTTC. This translates into CASTVTGGGEQYF. This rearrangement joins TRBV6-6 to TRBJ2-4, with a possible D match to TRBD2 (5 bases). The J call may be in error: the DNA end matches TRBJ2-7 better. The germline gives CDR1 MNHNY, CDR2 SVGAGI (reference sequence). The CDR3 has 13 amino acids.

This clonotype occurred many times. This chain uses TRBV20-1 with TRBJ2-5; no clear D. V lost 2 bases, J lost 4 bases, and 11 bases lay in between. Germline CDR1 and CDR2: DFQATT and SNEGSKA (reference sequence). The CDR3 spans 13 residues. CDR3 sequence reads: CSARPTGVETQYF. The CDR3 bases are TGCAGTGCTAGACCGACTGGGGTAGAGACCCAGTACTTC.

With respect to this clonotype: The germline gene is not matched at one end of the junction; a read error may be the cause. The chain carries TRBV2 and TRBJ2-7, with 8 bases aligning to TRBD1. The CDR3 sequence is 15 residues long. The germline V gene encodes CDR1 SNHLY and CDR2 FYNNEI. The CDR3 DNA sequence: TGTGCCGGCAGTGAAAACCGGGACAGGTTCTACGAGCAGTACTTC. It specifies CAGSENRDRFYEQYF.

A few counts support this clonotype. The J gene is TRBJ2-1, the V gene TRBV12-3 or TRBV12-4; D is unresolved. The last part of the DNA fits TRBJ2-7 better; the J call may be wrong. CDR3 size: 13 residues. CDR3 sequence: CASSSSSYNEQYF. The CDR3 DNA follows: TGTGCCAGCAGCTCGAGCTCCTACAATGAGCAGTACTTC.

This clonotype was found a few times. CDR3 nucleotide sequence: TGCAGCGTTGAAGAGGACAGGGCAGGGGAGACCCAGTACTTC. Amino acids: CSVEEDRAGETQYF. The chain couples TRBV29-1 to TRBJ2-5, with 8 bases aligning to TRBD1. Looked up from germline, CDR1 is SQVTM and CDR2 is ANQGSEA. V was pared by 0 bases and J by 5 bases, with 5 bases of the junction left unmatched. This CDR3 has 14 residues.

Only a few counts were recorded for this clonotype. The chain is built from TRBV6-1 and TRBJ2-7; D remains unclear. The germline CDR1 and CDR2 sequences are MNHNS and SASEGT. This CDR3 comprises 13 residues. V lost 4 bases and J lost 2, with 9 bases in between. CDR3 nucleotide sequence: TGTGCCAGCAGTGGGGGATTCCCCTACGAGCAGTACTTC. Amino acids: CASSGGFPYEQYF.